The 14 T cell receptor beta chains reported below all come from one sample, sequenced in a study of blood T cell repertoires in COVID-19. The method was immunoSEQ multiplex PCR; TCRdb's version includes in-frame clones alone and lacks a portion of them. The sample has 200,000 or so clones, less than 90% seen once. What was sequenced was peripheral blood. The receptors shown here come from a woman aged 50 to 60 with acute or convalescent COVID-19.

The chain recombines TRBV7-7 with TRBJ1-4; D remains unclear. V lost 6 bases to trimming and J lost 2 bases, with 22 bases between them. The CDR3 extends over 18 amino acids. CDR1 is SSHAT and CDR2 is FNYEAQ in the germline V gene (reference sequence). The CDR3 DNA is TGTGCCAGCAGACCATTAATCCCGGCCGACGGGACTAATGAAAAACTGTTTTTT. Its protein product is CASRPLIPADGTNEKLFF.

The chain recombines TRBV6-5 with TRBJ2-1; D is uncertain. V was trimmed by 4 bases and J by 5 bases, leaving 15 bases between them. This CDR3 has 15 residues. The V gene's germline CDR1 is MNHEY and CDR2 SVGAGI. CDR3 DNA: TGTGCCAGCAGTTCCATCTACCAAGCGAACAATGAGCAGTTCTTC. This translates into CASSSIYQANNEQFF.

This sequence joins TRBV5-1 and TRBJ2-3, with 8 bases aligning to TRBD1. V shed 4 bases, J shed 5 bases, and the junction held 12 bases outside the gene matches. Germline V gives CDR1 SGHRS, CDR2 YFSETQ. The CDR3 length is 16 residues. The CDR3 spells CASSLASGGQVDTQYF. CDR3 coding DNA: TGCGCCAGCAGCCTCGCCTCAGGGGGCCAAGTAGATACGCAGTATTTT.

The rearrangement joins TRBV4-3 to TRBJ1-2; 7 bases line up with TRBD1. CDR1 and CDR2 (germline): LGHNA, YSLEER. V dropped 4 bases and J dropped 4; count of bases not matched to a gene: 6. This CDR3 region has 14 residues. Written as DNA, the CDR3 is TGCGCCAGCAGCCGCGGAAGACAGGGCTATGGCTACACCTTC. Translated, it gives CASSRGRQGYGYTF.

This CDR3 is CASSIRDYHYNEQFF. Written as DNA, the CDR3 is TGTGCCAGTAGTATTCGGGACTACCACTACAATGAGCAGTTCTTC. This chain joins TRBV19 and TRBJ2-1, with 7 bases that match TRBD2. Losses at the gene ends were 3 bases for V and 3 bases for J; bases not matched to a gene: 5. Germline V lookup: CDR1 LNHDA, CDR2 SQIVND (reference sequence). This CDR3 has 15 amino acids.

The chain uses TRBV30 and TRBJ2-7; the D gene is possibly TRBD2 (6 bases). CDR1 GTSNPN and CDR2 SVGIG come from the germline V gene (reference sequence). The CDR3 covers 12 residues. V was shortened by 2 bases and J by 4 bases, with 9 bases between the two germline ends. CDR3 DNA sequence: TGTGCCTGGAGTATCGGGACTTACGAGCAGTACTTC. It is translated as CAWSIGTYEQYF.

This chain uses TRBV7-2 with TRBJ1-5, with 7 bases identical to TRBD1. Germline assignment: CDR1 SGHTA and CDR2 FQGNSA. The V segment lost 5 bases and the J segment 2 bases; nucleotides outside the gene matches: 6. CDR3 length equals 15 residues. This CDR3 is CASSLQGIGNQPQHF. DNA for the CDR3: TGTGCCAGCAGCCTACAGGGGATTGGCAATCAGCCCCAGCATTTT.

This chain connects TRBV18 to TRBJ2-2; maybe TRBD1 (6 bases). The CDR3 is made up of 15 amino acids. V gave up 3 bases and J gave up 7 bases, with 15 bases separating them. Germline V gene sequence: CDR1 KGHSH, CDR2 LQKENI. This chain's CDR3 is CASSPWTVSGGELFF. DNA of the CDR3: TGTGCCAGCTCACCCTGGACAGTCTCGGGCGGGGAGCTGTTTTTT.

The rearrangement joins TRBV7-2 to TRBJ1-5, with D unresolved. Deletions cut 1 base from V and 6 bases from J, with 16 bases between. CDR3 length: 16 residues. Germline V lookup: CDR1 SGHTA, CDR2 FQGNSA. In DNA form, the CDR3 reads TGTGCCAGCAGCTTAGAGAGGTCTTCCCTCTCTCAGCCCCAGCATTTT. This translates into CASSLERSSLSQPQHF.

This clone has more than one count but fewer than ten. The CDR3 nucleotides are TGTGCCAGCAGCTTAGTGGCGGGGCCCAATGAGCAGTTCTTC. The encoded protein is CASSLVAGPNEQFF. The chain couples TRBV7-2 to TRBJ2-1; weak D call: TRBD2 (6 bases). CDR1 is SGHTA, CDR2 FQGNSA, per germline. The V gene lost 1 base and the J gene lost 6 bases, with 10 bases spanning the gap. This CDR3 contains 14 residues.

The rearrangement joins TRBV3-1 (or the pseudogene TRBV3-2) to TRBJ2-7; 12 nucleotides line up with TRBD1. The V segment lost 5 bases and the J segment 6 bases; nucleotides outside the gene matches: 5. The CDR3 is 14 residues long. In germline, CDR1 is LGHDT, CDR2 YNNKEL (reference sequence). In DNA form, the CDR3 reads TGTGCCAGCAGCACCCGGGACAGGGGGCGCGAGCAGTACTTC. This gives the protein CASSTRDRGREQYF.

This rearrangement joins TRBV5-4 to TRBJ2-6, with 9 bases aligning to TRBD1. Trimming at V came to 4 bases and at J to 0 bases, leaving 2 bases not matched to a gene. The CDR3 has 16 amino acids. In germline, CDR1 is SGHNT, CDR2 YYREEE (reference sequence). In nucleotides, the CDR3 is TGTGCCAGCAGCCGGACAGGGGTCTCTGGGGCCAACGTCCTGACTTTC. It specifies CASSRTGVSGANVLTF. The variable domain in full, with the rest retrieved from reference TRBV5-4 and TRBJ2-6, is ETGVTQSPTHLIKTRGQQVTLRCSSQSGHNTVSWYQQALGQGPQFIFQYYREEENGRGNFPPRFSGLQFPNYSSELNVNALELDDSALYLCASSRTGVSGANVLTFGAGSRLTVL.

The chain joins TRBV27 to TRBJ1-4, with D hard to call. The CDR3 runs 13 residues. Trimming took off 6 bases at V and 3 bases at J, with 8 bases between the two ends. Germline V CDR1 and CDR2: MNHEY, SMNVEV (reference sequence). CDR3 in DNA: TGTGCCAGCAGGTGGGGAGCTAATGAAAAACTGTTTTTT. It yields the protein CASRWGANEKLFF.

The chain links TRBV19 to TRBJ2-5; 12 bases fit TRBD2. The length of the CDR3 is 14 residues. The V segment lost 8 bases and the J segment 2 bases; nucleotides outside the gene matches: 3. From germline, CDR1 is LNHDA and CDR2 SQIVND (reference sequence). In DNA, the CDR3 is TGTGCCAGTGGGACTAGCGGGTATCAAGAGACCCAGTACTTC. It translates to CASGTSGYQETQYF.